This T cell receptor beta chain was documented in a study of blood T cell repertoires in COVID-19. Whole-study context: The United States, Italy and Spain were the sources of the acute and convalescent COVID-19 samples. The analysed material was cDNA or gDNA that came from T cells, B-cell-depleted T cells, or PBMCs.

Repertoires were generated with immunoSEQ multiplex PCR, while TCRdb's copy carries only in-frame clones and drops some. This table holds 95,000 or so clones, 70% to 85% found once. Sequenced: peripheral blood. This TCR was recovered from a human donor in a cohort sampled during active COVID-19.

This CDR3 reads CASSSGTGNSPLHF. The CDR3 DNA is TGTGCCAGCAGCTCCGGGACAGGCAATTCACCCCTCCACTTT. This chain uses TRBV27 with TRBJ1-6; TRBD1 agrees at 8 bases. J was trimmed by 7 bases and V by 6 bases; bases with no gene match: 5. CDR3 length equals 14 residues. Germline lookup yields CDR1 MNHEY and CDR2 SMNVEV (reference sequence).